One sample yielded the 5 T cell receptor beta chains listed below, sequenced in a study of shared clonotypes between healthy human individuals. Assay used: immunoSEQ multiplex PCR; TCRdb lists only in-frame clones, some missing. The table lists around 940,000 clones, over 75% of them singletons. The material sequenced was memory CD4+ T cells sorted from blood. Subset: CD45RA-negative fraction. The receptor source for this set is a man between 18 and 29 years old in good health.

The rearrangement uses TRBV5-1 and TRBJ2-5; D is possibly TRBD1 (6 bases). The ends were cut back, 0 bases at V and 5 bases at J, with 17 bases in the middle. The CDR3 sequence is 16 residues long. The germline gives CDR1 SGHRS, CDR2 YFSETQ. In nucleotides, the CDR3 is TGCGCCAGCAGCTTGGTGTCCTGGGGGCCCGGCGAGACCCAGTACTTC. This codes for CASSLVSWGPGETQYF.

The chain couples TRBV5-8 to TRBJ1-5; no reliable D call. The ends were cut back, 0 bases at V and 3 bases at J, with 7 bases in the middle. Germline values: CDR1 SGHTS, CDR2 YDEGEE. CDR3 length: 14 amino acids. CDR3 nucleotide sequence: TGTGCCAGCAGCTTGGACAGTCCCAATCAGCCCCAGCATTTT. This codes for CASSLDSPNQPQHF.

The chain carries TRBV6-6 and TRBJ2-3; the match to TRBD1 covers 8 bases. V gave up 6 bases and J gave up 0 bases; unmatched junction bases: 2. From germline, CDR1 is MNHNY and CDR2 SVGAGI (reference sequence). The CDR3 length is 14 residues. CDR3 protein: CASRRTGSTDTQYF. The CDR3 region has the DNA TGTGCCAGCAGGCGGACAGGGAGCACAGATACGCAGTATTTT.

This clone has at least ten counts. This sequence joins TRBV2 and TRBJ1-6; weak D call: TRBD1 (5 bases). The V gene's germline CDR1 is SNHLY and CDR2 FYNNEI. The V gene lost 4 bases and the J gene lost 5 bases, with 9 bases spanning the gap. The CDR3 sequence is 14 residues long. The chain's CDR3 is CASSVTENNSPLHF. For the CDR3, the DNA is TGTGCCAGCAGTGTGACAGAGAATAATTCACCCCTCCACTTT.

The chain carries TRBV18 and TRBJ1-5; a possible D gene is TRBD1 (5 bases). With 2 bases removed from V and 10 bases from J, the gap between germline ends came to 18 bases. In germline, CDR1 is KGHSH, CDR2 LQKENI. The CDR3 extends over 15 amino acids. CDR3 amino acids: CASSPSGREAQPQHF. CDR3 nucleotide sequence: TGTGCCAGCTCACCATCAGGGAGAGAAGCCCAACCCCAGCATTTT.